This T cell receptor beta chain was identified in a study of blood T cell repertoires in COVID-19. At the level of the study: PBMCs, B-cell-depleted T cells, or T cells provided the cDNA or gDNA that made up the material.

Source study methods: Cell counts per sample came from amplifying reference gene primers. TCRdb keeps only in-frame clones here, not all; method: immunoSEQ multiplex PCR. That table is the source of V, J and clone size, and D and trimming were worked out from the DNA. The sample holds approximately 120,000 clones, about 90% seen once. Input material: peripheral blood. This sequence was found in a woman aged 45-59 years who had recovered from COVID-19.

The CDR3 sequence: CASTIGTTYGYTF. For the CDR3, the DNA is TGTGCCAGCACAATCGGGACAACATATGGCTACACCTTC. The rearrangement joins TRBV2 to TRBJ1-2, with D perhaps matching TRBD1 (6 bases). The germline V gene has CDR1 SNHLY and CDR2 FYNNEI. The CDR3 has 13 residues. Trimming took 7 bases from V and 5 from J, leaving 14 bases between them. The full variable domain, its missing parts supplied by reference TRBV2 and TRBJ1-2, is EPEVTQTPSHQVTQMGQEVILRCVPISNHLYFYWYRQILGQKVEFLVSFYNNEISEKSEIFDDQFSVERPDGSNFTLKIRSTKLEDSAMYFCASTIGTTYGYTFGSGTRLTVV.